This T cell receptor beta chain comes out of a study of blood T cell repertoires in COVID-19. Study overall: PBMCs, B-cell-depleted T cells, or T cells were the source of the cDNA or gDNA that made up the material.

Measured with immunoSEQ multiplex PCR; TCRdb has only the in-frame clones, and not every one. The table includes about 330,000 clones, 88% detected once. This TCR derives from a woman in her fifties or sixties with active or convalescent COVID-19. The material sequenced was peripheral blood.

Here the CDR3 DNA reads TGTGCCAGCAGCTTAGAGGGGATGGCAGATACGCAGTATTTT. It codes for CASSLEGMADTQYF. This rearrangement joins TRBV7-9 to TRBJ2-3; D possibly corresponds to TRBD1 (5 bases). The CDR3 length is 14 residues. In germline, CDR1 is SEHNR, CDR2 FQNEAQ (reference sequence). The germline V and J ends were trimmed by 1 base and 4 bases, with 9 bases remaining between them.